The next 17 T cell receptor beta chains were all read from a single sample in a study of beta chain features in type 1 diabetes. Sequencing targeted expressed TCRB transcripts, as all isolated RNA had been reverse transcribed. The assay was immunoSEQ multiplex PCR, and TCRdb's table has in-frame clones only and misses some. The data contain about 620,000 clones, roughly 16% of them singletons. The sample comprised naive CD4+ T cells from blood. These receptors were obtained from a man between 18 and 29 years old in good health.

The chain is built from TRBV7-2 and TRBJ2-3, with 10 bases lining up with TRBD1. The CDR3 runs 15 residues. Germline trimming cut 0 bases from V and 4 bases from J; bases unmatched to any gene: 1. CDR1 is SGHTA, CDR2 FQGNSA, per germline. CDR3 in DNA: TGTGCCAGCAGCTTAGCGGGACAGGGGCCAGATACGCAGTATTTT. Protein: CASSLAGQGPDTQYF.

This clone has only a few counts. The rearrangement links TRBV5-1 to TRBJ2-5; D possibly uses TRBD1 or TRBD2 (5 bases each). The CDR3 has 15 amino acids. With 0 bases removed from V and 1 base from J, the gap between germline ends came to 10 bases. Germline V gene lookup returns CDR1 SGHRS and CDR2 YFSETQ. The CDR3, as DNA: TGCGCCAGCAGCTTGGTAGGGGACGCCCAAGAGACCCAGTACTTC. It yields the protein CASSLVGDAQETQYF.

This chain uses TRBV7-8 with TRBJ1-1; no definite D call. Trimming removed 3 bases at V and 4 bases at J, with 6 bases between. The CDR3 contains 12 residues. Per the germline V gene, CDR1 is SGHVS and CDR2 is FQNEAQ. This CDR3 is CASSFRFTEAFF. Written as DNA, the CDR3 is TGTGCCAGCAGCTTCCGGTTCACTGAAGCTTTCTTT.

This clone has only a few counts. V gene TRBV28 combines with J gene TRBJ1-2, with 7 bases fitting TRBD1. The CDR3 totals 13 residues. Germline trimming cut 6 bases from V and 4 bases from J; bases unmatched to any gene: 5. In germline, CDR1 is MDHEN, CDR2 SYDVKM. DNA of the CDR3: TGTGCCAGCAGCCGGCAGGGGGGCTATGGCTACACCTTC. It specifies CASSRQGGYGYTF.

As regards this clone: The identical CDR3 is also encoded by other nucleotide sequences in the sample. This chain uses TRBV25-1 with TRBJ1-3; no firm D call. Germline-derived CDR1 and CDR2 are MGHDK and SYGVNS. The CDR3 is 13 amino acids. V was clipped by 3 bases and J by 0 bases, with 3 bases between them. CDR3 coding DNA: TGTGCCAGCAGTGAGCCCTCTGGAAACACCATATATTTT. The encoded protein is CASSEPSGNTIYF.

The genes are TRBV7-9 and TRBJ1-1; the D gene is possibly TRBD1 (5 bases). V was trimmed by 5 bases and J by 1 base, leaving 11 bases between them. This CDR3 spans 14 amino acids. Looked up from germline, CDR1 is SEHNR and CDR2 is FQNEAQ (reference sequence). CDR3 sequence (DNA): TGTGCCAGCAGCAAGGGGTTTTCGAACACTGAAGCTTTCTTT. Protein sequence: CASSKGFSNTEAFF.

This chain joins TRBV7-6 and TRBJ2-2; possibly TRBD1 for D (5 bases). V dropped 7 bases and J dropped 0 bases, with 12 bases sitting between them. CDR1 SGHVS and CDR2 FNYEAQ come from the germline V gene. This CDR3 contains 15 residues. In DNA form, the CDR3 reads TGTGCCAGCACCGCGATCAGGGCGAACACCGGGGAGCTGTTTTTT. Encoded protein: CASTAIRANTGELFF. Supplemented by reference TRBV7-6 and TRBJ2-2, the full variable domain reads GAGVSQSPRYKVTKRGQDVALRCDPISGHVSLYWYRQALGQGPEFLTYFNYEAQQDKSGLPNDRFSAERPEGSISTLTIQRTEQRDSAMYRCASTAIRANTGELFFGEGSRLTVL.

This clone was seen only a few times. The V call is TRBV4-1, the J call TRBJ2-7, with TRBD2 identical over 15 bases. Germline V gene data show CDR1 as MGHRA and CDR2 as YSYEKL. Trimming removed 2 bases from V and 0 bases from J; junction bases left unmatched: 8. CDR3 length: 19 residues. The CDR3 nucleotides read TGCGCCAGCAGCCAAAGGACTAGCGGGAGGGCCGCTAGCTCCTACGAGCAGTACTTC. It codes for CASSQRTSGRAASSYEQYF.

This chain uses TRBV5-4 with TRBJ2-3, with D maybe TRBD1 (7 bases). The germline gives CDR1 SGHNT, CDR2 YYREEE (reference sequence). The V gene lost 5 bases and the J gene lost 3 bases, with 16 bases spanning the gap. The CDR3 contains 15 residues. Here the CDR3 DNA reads TGTGCCAGCAGTCCCGCCAGGGGGGTGACAGATACGCAGTATTTT. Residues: CASSPARGVTDTQYF. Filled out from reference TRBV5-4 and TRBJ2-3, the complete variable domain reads ETGVTQSPTHLIKTRGQQVTLRCSSQSGHNTVSWYQQALGQGPQFIFQYYREEENGRGNFPPRFSGLQFPNYSSELNVNALELDDSALYLCASSPARGVTDTQYFGPGTRLTVL.

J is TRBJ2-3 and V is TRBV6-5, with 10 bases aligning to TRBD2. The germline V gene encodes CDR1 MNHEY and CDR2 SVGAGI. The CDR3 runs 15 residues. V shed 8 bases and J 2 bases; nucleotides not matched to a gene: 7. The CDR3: CASLKRGGHTDTQYF. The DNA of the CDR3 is TGTGCCAGCCTTAAGCGGGGGGGCCACACAGATACGCAGTATTTT.

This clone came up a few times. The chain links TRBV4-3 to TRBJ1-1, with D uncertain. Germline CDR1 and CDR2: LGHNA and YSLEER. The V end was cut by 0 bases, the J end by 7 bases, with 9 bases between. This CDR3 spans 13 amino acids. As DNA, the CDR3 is TGCGCCAGCAGCCAAGATTTTGCGGGTGAAGCTTTCTTT. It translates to CASSQDFAGEAFF.

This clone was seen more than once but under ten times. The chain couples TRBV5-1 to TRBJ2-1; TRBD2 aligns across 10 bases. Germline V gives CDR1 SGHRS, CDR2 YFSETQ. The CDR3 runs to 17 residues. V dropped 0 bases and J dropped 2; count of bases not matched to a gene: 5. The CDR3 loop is CASSLVSAGGPYNEQFF. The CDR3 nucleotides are TGCGCCAGCAGCTTGGTGTCAGCGGGAGGGCCCTACAATGAGCAGTTCTTC.

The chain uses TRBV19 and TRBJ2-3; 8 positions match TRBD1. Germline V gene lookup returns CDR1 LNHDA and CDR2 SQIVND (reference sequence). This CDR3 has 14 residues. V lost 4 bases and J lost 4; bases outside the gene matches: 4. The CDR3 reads CASSRQGASDTQYF. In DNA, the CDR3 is TGTGCCAGTAGTAGGCAGGGGGCATCAGATACGCAGTATTTT.

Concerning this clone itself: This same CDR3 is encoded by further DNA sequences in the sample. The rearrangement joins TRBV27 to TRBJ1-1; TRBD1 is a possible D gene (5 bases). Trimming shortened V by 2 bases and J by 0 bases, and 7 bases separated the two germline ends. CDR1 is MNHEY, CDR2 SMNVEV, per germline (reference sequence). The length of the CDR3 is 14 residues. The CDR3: CASSLRGLNTEAFF. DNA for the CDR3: TGTGCCAGCAGTTTAAGGGGACTGAACACTGAAGCTTTCTTT.

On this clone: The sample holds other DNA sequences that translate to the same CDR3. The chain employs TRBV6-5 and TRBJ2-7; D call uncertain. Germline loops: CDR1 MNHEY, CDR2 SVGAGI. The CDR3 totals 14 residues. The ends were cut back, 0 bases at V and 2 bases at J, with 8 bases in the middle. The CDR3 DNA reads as TGTGCCAGCAGTTACTCCAGGACGGCCTACGAGCAGTACTTC. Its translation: CASSYSRTAYEQYF.

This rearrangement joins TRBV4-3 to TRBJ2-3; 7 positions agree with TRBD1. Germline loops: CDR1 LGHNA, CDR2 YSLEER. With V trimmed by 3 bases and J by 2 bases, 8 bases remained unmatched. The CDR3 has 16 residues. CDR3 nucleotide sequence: TGCGCCAGCAGCCAGACCCTGACAGGGTTCACAGATACGCAGTATTTT. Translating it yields CASSQTLTGFTDTQYF.

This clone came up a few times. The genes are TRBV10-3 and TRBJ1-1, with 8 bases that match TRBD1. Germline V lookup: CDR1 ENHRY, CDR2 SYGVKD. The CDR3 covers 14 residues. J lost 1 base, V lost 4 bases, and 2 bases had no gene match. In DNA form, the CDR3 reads TGTGCCATCAGTGGACAGGGGCCGAACACTGAAGCTTTCTTT. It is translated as CAISGQGPNTEAFF.